The sequence of this TCR beta chain was determined in a study of blood T cell repertoires in COVID-19. Study information: Both acute and convalescent COVID-19 samples were obtained from the United States, Italy and Spain. PBMCs, B-cell-depleted T cells, or T cells provided the cDNA or gDNA that made up the material.

Trimming took off 6 bases at V and 1 base at J, with 15 bases between the two ends. The CDR3 totals 15 residues. Per germline, CDR1 MNHEY and CDR2 SVGAGI. Data came from immunoSEQ multiplex PCR; TCRdb stores just in-frame clones and leaves some out. This table holds some 110,000 clones, around four fifths found once. The J gene is TRBJ1-1, the V gene TRBV6-5; D unclear. Sample: peripheral blood. The clonotype originates from a man in his 70s with acute or convalescent COVID-19. The CDR3 reads CASSPRRSENTEAFF. CDR3 nucleotides: TGTGCCAGCAGCCCAAGGAGGTCGGAGAACACTGAAGCTTTCTTT.